The present entry profiles one T cell receptor (beta chain) with its context. The antigen is not known. This entry is derived from a study of graft-versus-host responses after intestinal transplantation. This table comes from immunoSEQ multiplex PCR, and its TCRdb copy is limited to in-frame clones, with some not included. The sample lists 98,000 or so clones; about 90% were seen once. Per germline, CDR1 SGHAT and CDR2 FQNNGV. This CDR3 region has 15 residues. The V end was cut by 1 base, the J end by 4 bases, with 11 bases between. The specimen comprised unstimulated CD4+ T cells sorted from spleen or lymph node cells, sampled before intestinal transplant. The rearrangement joins TRBV11-2 to TRBJ2-1; D remains unclear. The TCR was taken from a human donor who received an intestinal transplant. The DNA of the CDR3 is TGTGCCAGCAGCTTAGGAATTGGAGTTTACAATGAGCAGTTCTTC. Its protein is CASSLGIGVYNEQFF.